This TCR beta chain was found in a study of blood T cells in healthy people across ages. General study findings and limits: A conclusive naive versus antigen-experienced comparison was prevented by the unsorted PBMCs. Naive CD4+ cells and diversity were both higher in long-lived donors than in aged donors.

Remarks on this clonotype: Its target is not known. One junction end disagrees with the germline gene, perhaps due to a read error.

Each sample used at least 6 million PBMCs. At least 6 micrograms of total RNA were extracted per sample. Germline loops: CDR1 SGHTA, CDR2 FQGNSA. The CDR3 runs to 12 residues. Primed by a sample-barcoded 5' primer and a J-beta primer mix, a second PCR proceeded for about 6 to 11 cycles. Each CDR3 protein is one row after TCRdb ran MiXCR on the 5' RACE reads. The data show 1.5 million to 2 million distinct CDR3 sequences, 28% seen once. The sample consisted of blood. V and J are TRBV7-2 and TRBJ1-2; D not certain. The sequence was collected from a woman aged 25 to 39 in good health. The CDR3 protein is CASNLEVHGYTF. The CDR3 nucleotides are TGTGCCAGCAACTTAGAGGTCCATGGCTACACCTTC.